The clone carrying this T cell receptor beta chain appeared a single time. No antigen is known for it. These data belong to a study of PD-1 blockade in classical Hodgkin lymphoma. Study-level results: Newly diagnosed patients were said to have less baseline TCR diversity than healthy donors did.

Sequencing was performed with immunoSEQ multiplex PCR; in TCRdb, only in-frame clones are kept and a portion is missing. The sample includes some 49,000 clones, approximately 90% of them seen just once. Time point given: newly diagnosed, previously untreated cHL patient sample. The authors used newly diagnosed, untreated classical Hodgkin lymphoma PBMCs as comparison. CDR1 is SGHAT, CDR2 FQNNGV, per germline. The V end lost 5 bases, the J end lost 5 bases, and 16 bases lay between the germline ends. The CDR3 runs 15 residues. The sequence came from a human donor with classical Hodgkin lymphoma. Input material: peripheral blood mononuclear cells (PBMCs). The chain carries TRBV11-2 and TRBJ2-1; tentative D call: TRBD2 (7 bases). CDR3 sequence: CASSLVGGRDNEQFF. In DNA form, the CDR3 reads TGTGCCAGCAGCCTAGTGGGGGGGCGGGACAATGAGCAGTTCTTC. Looking up the rest from reference TRBV11-2 and TRBJ2-1 gives the full variable domain: EAGVAQSPRYKIIEKRQSVAFWCNPISGHATLYWYQQILGQGPKLLIQFQNNGVVDDSQLPKDRFSAERLKGVDSTLKIQPAKLEDSAVYLCASSLVGGRDNEQFFGPGTRLTVL.